These 13 T cell receptor beta chains came from one sample sequenced in a study of blood T cell repertoires in COVID-19. Assay: immunoSEQ multiplex PCR; the TCRdb copy retains only in-frame clones and omits some. The profile shows roughly 280,000 clones, around 86% of them singletons. Sequencing input: peripheral blood. These receptors all come from an older woman with COVID-19, enrolled during active disease.

This sequence joins TRBV7-7 and TRBJ1-4; 10 bases agree with TRBD1. V trimming: 3 bases; J trimming: 8 bases; junction bases outside the gene matches: 6. Germline V gives CDR1 SSHAT, CDR2 FNYEAQ (reference sequence). This CDR3 has 15 amino acids. CDR3 coding DNA: TGTGCCAGCAGCTTGAGGGGGGACAGGGGCGAAAAACTGTTTTTT. Translated: CASSLRGDRGEKLFF.

The chain joins TRBV24-1 to TRBJ2-3; TRBD1 agrees at 10 bases. V shed 4 bases and J 4 bases; nucleotides not matched to a gene: 16. The germline CDR1 and CDR2 sequences are KGHDR and SFDVKD. This CDR3 spans 19 amino acids. CDR3 coding DNA: TGTGCCACCAGTGACCCGACAGGGGGCCTGCTCCGTATACCAGATACGCAGTATTTT. It yields the protein CATSDPTGGLLRIPDTQYF.

The chain uses TRBV19 and TRBJ2-7; no definite D call. Germline CDR1 reads LNHDA; CDR2 reads SQIVND (reference sequence). The CDR3 has 14 amino acids. V lost 2 bases to trimming and J lost 2 bases, with 10 bases between them. CDR3 sequence (DNA): TGTGCCAGTAGTATAAACTCACAGACCTACGAGCAGTACTTC. It specifies CASSINSQTYEQYF.

The chain recombines TRBV6-6 with TRBJ2-7; 7 bases match TRBD2. Per germline, CDR1 MNHNY and CDR2 SVGAGI (reference sequence). After removal of 6 bases from V and 6 bases from J, the junction contained 8 bases not matched to a gene. The CDR3 contains 13 residues. CDR3 amino acids: CASSNREASEQYF. The CDR3 DNA reads TGTGCCAGCAGCAACCGGGAGGCCAGCGAGCAGTACTTC.

This sequence joins TRBV28 and TRBJ1-3, with 7 bases lining up with TRBD1. Germline CDR1 MDHEN, CDR2 SYDVKM. This CDR3 is built from 15 residues. J was trimmed by 4 bases and V by 5 bases; bases with no gene match: 8. The CDR3 DNA reads as TGTGCCAGCAGTCCCTCCGGGACAGCAGGAAACACCATATATTTT. Translated: CASSPSGTAGNTIYF.

With regard to this clone: Other DNA sequences in the same sample also yield this CDR3. The chain recombines TRBV19 with TRBJ2-7, with 10 bases that match TRBD2. CDR3 length: 14 amino acids. CDR1 is LNHDA and CDR2 is SQIVND in the germline V gene (reference sequence). V lost 1 base and J lost 4; bases outside the gene matches: 1. The CDR3 sequence is CASSIASGRYEQYF. The DNA for the CDR3 is TGTGCCAGTAGTATAGCTAGCGGGAGATACGAGCAGTACTTC.

There are many counts of this clone. V and J are TRBV19 and TRBJ2-2; 7 bases line up with TRBD1. The trim removed 8 bases at V and 3 bases at J, leaving 3 bases unmatched. Looked up from germline, CDR1 is LNHDA and CDR2 is SQIVND (reference sequence). The CDR3 has 13 amino acids. The CDR3 DNA sequence: TGTGCCAGTCACAGGGGAGACACCGGGGAGCTGTTTTTT. It translates to CASHRGDTGELFF.

The chain employs TRBV2 and TRBJ2-1; 8 bases are a match to TRBD2. V trimming: 7 bases; J trimming: 10 bases; junction bases outside the gene matches: 12. From germline, CDR1 is SNHLY and CDR2 FYNNEI. The CDR3 runs 14 residues. This CDR3 is CASMKSGRGWEQFF. In DNA, the CDR3 is TGTGCCAGCATGAAAAGCGGGAGAGGATGGGAGCAGTTCTTC.

In DNA, the CDR3 is TGTGCCAGCTCACCACCACCGGGACAGGGGACGTCACCCCTCCACTTT. Its translation is CASSPPPGQGTSPLHF. The chain carries TRBV18 and TRBJ1-6; 10 bases agree with TRBD1. The CDR3 runs 16 residues. Germline V gene sequence: CDR1 KGHSH, CDR2 LQKENI. V gave up 0 bases and J gave up 10 bases; unmatched junction bases: 6.

The V gene is TRBV7-3, the J gene TRBJ2-3; TRBD2 is a possible D gene (5 bases). CDR1 SGHTA and CDR2 FQGTGA come from the germline V gene. The V end was cut by 5 bases, the J end by 4 bases, with 7 bases between. The CDR3 covers 12 residues. The CDR3 DNA sequence: TGTGCCAGCAGCCCCGGGGCAGATACGCAGTATTTT. Its protein product is CASSPGADTQYF. The full variable domain, in which reference TRBV7-3 and TRBJ2-3 provide the parts outside the CDR3, is GAGVSQTPSNKVTEKGKYVELRCDPISGHTALYWYRQSLGQGPEFLIYFQGTGAADDSGLPNDRFFAVRPEGSVSTLKIQRTERGDSAVYLCASSPGADTQYFGPGTRLTVL.

The chain is built from TRBV28 and TRBJ1-1, with D unresolved. The CDR3 is 15 residues long. V lost 3 bases and J 1 base, leaving 12 bases between the germline ends. CDR1 is MDHEN and CDR2 is SYDVKM in the germline V gene. The CDR3: CASSLGLLGNTEAFF. The CDR3 nucleotides read TGTGCCAGCAGTTTGGGCCTGCTTGGGAACACTGAAGCTTTCTTT.

This clone occurred a few times. This chain joins TRBV7-2 and TRBJ1-3; possibly TRBD1 for D (5 bases). The CDR3 length is 17 residues. CDR1 and CDR2 from the germline V gene are SGHTA and FQGNSA. V was trimmed by 1 base and J by 0 bases, leaving 13 bases between them. The CDR3 here is CASSLGGGYRSGNTIYF. The CDR3 nucleotides read TGTGCCAGCAGCTTAGGGGGGGGTTATCGCTCTGGAAACACCATATATTTT.

The J gene is TRBJ2-2, the V gene TRBV9, with D hard to call. With 3 bases removed from V and 4 bases from J, the gap between germline ends came to 13 bases. This CDR3 is 15 amino acids long. Germline V gene data show CDR1 as SGDLS and CDR2 as YYNGEE. Here the CDR3 reads CASSGRSDPTGELFF. CDR3 coding DNA: TGTGCCAGCAGCGGGAGATCTGACCCCACCGGGGAGCTGTTTTTT.